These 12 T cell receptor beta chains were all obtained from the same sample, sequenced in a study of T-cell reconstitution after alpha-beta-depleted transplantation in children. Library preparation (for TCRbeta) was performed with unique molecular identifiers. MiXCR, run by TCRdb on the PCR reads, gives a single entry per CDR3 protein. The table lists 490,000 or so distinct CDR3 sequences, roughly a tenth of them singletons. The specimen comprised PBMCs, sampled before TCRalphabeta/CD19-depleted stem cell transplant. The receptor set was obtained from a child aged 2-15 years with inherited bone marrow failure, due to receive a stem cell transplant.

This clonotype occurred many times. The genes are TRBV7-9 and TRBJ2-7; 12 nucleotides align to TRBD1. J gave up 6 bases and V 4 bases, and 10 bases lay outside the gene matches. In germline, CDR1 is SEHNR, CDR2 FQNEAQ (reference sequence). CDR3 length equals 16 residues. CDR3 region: CASSSAPGQGACEQYF. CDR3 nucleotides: TGTGCCAGCAGCTCCGCCCCGGGACAGGGGGCTTGCGAGCAGTACTTC.

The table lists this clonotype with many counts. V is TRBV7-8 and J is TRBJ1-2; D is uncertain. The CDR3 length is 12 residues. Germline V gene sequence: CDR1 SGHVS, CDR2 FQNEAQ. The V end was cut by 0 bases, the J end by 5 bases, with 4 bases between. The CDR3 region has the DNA TGTGCCAGCAGCTTAGCCGAGTATGGCTACACCTTC. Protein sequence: CASSLAEYGYTF.

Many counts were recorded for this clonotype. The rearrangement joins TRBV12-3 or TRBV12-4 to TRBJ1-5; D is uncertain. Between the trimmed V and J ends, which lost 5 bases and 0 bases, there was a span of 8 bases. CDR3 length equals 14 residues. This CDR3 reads CASSRTSSNQPQHF. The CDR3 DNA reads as TGTGCCAGCAGTCGGACCTCTAGCAATCAGCCCCAGCATTTT.

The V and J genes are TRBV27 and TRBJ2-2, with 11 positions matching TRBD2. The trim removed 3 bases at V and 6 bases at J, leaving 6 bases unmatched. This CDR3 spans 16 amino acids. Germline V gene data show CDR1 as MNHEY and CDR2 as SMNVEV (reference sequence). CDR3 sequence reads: CASSFQSLAGAGELFF. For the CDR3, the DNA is TGTGCCAGCAGTTTTCAGTCACTAGCGGGAGCCGGGGAGCTGTTTTTT.

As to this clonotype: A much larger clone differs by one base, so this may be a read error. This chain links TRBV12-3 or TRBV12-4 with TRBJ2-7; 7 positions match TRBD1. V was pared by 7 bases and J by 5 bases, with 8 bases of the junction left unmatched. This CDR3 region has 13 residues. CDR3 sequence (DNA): TGTGCCAGCAACACAGGGGCTCGGCACGAGCAGTACTTC. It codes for CASNTGARHEQYF.

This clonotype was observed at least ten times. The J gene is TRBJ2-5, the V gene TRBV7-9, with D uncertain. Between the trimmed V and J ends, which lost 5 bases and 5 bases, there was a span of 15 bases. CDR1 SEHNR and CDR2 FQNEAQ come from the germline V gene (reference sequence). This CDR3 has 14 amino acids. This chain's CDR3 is CASSAMGGAETQYF. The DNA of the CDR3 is TGTGCCAGCAGCGCGATGGGCGGAGCGGAGACCCAGTACTTC.

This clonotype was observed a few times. This CDR3 is CASSPPSRGTARAPQETQYF. CDR3 sequence (DNA): TGCGCCAGCAGCCCCCCAAGTCGTGGGACGGCCCGAGCCCCGCAAGAGACCCAGTACTTC. The rearrangement links TRBV5-1 to TRBJ2-5, with D perhaps TRBD1 or TRBD2 (5 bases each). Germline CDR1 reads SGHRS; CDR2 reads YFSETQ. With 4 bases removed from V and 2 bases from J, the gap between germline ends came to 30 bases. The CDR3 is 20 amino acids.

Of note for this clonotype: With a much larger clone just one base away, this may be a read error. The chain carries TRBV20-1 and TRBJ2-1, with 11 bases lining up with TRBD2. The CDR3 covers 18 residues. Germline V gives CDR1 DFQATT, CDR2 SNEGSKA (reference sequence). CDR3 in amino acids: CCARDRWGGTSGYNEQFF. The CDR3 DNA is TGCTGTGCTAGAGATCGGTGGGGCGGGACTAGCGGATACAATGAGCAGTTCTTC.

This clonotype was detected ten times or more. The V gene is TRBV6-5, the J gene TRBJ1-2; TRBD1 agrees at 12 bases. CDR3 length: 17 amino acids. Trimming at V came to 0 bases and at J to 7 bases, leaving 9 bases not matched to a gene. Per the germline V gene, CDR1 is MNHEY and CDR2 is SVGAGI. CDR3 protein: CASSYSLTGTGGGGYTF. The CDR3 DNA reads TGTGCCAGCAGTTACTCTCTTACCGGGACAGGGGGCGGTGGCTACACCTTC.

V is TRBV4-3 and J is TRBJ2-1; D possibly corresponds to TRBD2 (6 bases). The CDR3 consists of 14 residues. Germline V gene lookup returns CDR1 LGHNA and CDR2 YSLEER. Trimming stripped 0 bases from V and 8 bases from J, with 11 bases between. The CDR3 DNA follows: TGCGCCAGCAGCCAAGATGGAGGGAGGTATGAGCAGTTCTTC. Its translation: CASSQDGGRYEQFF.

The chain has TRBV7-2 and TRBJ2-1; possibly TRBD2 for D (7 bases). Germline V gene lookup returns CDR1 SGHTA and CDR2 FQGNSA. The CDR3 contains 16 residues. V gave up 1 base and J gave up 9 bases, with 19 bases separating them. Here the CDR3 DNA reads TGTGCCAGCAGCTTAGTGGGGGCGGGAGCAGGGGTTGAGCAGTTCTTC. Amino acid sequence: CASSLVGAGAGVEQFF.

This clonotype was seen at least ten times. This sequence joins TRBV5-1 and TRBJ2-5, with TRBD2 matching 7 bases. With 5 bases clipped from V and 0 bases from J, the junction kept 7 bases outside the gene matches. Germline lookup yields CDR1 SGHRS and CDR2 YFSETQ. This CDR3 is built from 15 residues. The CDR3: CASSRLGGYQETQYF. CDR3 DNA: TGCGCCAGCAGTCGACTGGGGGGGTACCAAGAGACCCAGTACTTC.